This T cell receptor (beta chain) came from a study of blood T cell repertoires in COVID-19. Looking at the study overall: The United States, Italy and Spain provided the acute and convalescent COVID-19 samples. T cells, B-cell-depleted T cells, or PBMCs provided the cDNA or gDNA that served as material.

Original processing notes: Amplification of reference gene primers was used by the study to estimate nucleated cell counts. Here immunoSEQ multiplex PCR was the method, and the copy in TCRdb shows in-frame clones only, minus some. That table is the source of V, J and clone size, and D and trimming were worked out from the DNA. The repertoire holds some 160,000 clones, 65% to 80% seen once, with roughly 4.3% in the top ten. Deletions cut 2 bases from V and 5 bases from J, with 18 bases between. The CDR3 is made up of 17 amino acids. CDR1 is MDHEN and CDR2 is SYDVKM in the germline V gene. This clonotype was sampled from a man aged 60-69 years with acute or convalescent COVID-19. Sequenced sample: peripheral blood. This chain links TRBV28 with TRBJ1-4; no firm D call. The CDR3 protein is CASSLMKLGGKNEKLFF. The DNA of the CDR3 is TGTGCCAGCAGTTTAATGAAGCTAGGAGGGAAAAATGAAAAACTGTTTTTT. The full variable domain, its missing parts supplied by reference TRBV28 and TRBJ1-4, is DVKVTQSSRYLVKRTGEKVFLECVQDMDHENMFWYRQDPGLGLRLIYFSYDVKMKEKGDIPEGYSVSREKKERFSLILESASTNQTSMYLCASSLMKLGGKNEKLFFGSGTQLSVL.